The T cell receptor (beta chain) described here comes from a study of beta chain features in type 1 diabetes. Study-wide results and caveats: When Type 1 diabetes patients were examined, their TCRB CDR3s proved moderately but significantly shorter in all four CD4+ subsets.

This clone was detected only a few times. Antigen: not known. This specimen includes other DNA sequences encoding the same CDR3. Germline loops: CDR1 SGDLS, CDR2 YYNGEE. The CDR3 is made up of 14 amino acids. V was shortened by 0 bases and J by 5 bases, with 11 bases between the two germline ends. What was sequenced were expressed TCRB transcripts, since all of the isolated RNA had been reverse transcribed. Roughly 3.6 million reads on average were seen across naive, central memory and regulatory T cell samples. The table came from immunoSEQ multiplex PCR; TCRdb's copy has only in-frame clones and leaves some out. The table has 150,000 to 190,000 clones, around 10% seen once.

The sample comprised central memory CD4+ T cells from blood. The chain links TRBV9 to TRBJ2-5, with D possibly matching TRBD2 (6 bases). The TCR sequence derives from a man aged 18 to 35 in good health. CDR3 residues: CASSVGRGSETQYF. CDR3 DNA: TGTGCCAGCAGCGTAGGCCGGGGGTCGGAGACCCAGTACTTC.